This TCR beta chain came from a study of blood T cell repertoires in COVID-19. This CDR3 spans 12 amino acids. Trimming removed 6 bases at V and 3 bases at J, with 6 bases between. In the original workflow: Scientists estimated how many nucleated cells there were by amplifying reference gene primers. Data came from immunoSEQ multiplex PCR; TCRdb stores just in-frame clones and leaves some out. The V and J calls and clone size are taken from that table; D and trimming were inferred from the DNA. The sample consists of approximately 250,000 clones, about 91% of them appearing once. The rearrangement links TRBV12-3 or TRBV12-4 to TRBJ1-3, with unresolved D. This receptor was taken from a woman aged 40 to 55 with acute COVID-19. The sample comprised PBMCs or T cells enriched from blood (not recorded which). CDR3 DNA sequence: TGTGCCAGCAGACATGATGGAAACACCATATATTTT. This codes for CASRHDGNTIYF.